This T cell receptor beta chain was sequenced in a study of blood T cells in healthy people across ages. General study results and limits: In the absence of known donor CMV status, changes in expanded clonotypes were possibly confounded.

The CDR3 covers 18 residues. The trim removed 5 bases at V and 3 bases at J, leaving 14 bases unmatched. CDR1 PRHDT and CDR2 FYEKMQ come from the germline V gene (reference sequence). No fewer than 6 million PBMCs went into each sample. Alongside a J-beta primer mix, a sample-barcoded 5' primer served in a second PCR lasting roughly 6 to 11 cycles. Every molecule of cDNA carried a tag from a template-switch adaptor with 12 random nucleotides. TCRdb analysed the 5' RACE reads with MiXCR anew, one entry per CDR3 protein. This table has more than 700,000 distinct CDR3 sequences, roughly 53% appearing once. This clonotype has only one observation. No antigen is known for it.

Input material: blood. This TCR came from a man older than 75 in good health. This rearrangement joins TRBV13 to TRBJ1-3, with 9 bases that match TRBD1. As DNA, the CDR3 is TGTGCCAGCAGCATCGGACAGGGGAGCCCTCTGTTTGGAAACACCATATATTTT. Its translation is CASSIGQGSPLFGNTIYF. The full variable domain, rest sourced from reference TRBV13 and TRBJ1-3, is AAGVIQSPRHLIKEKRETATLKCYPIPRHDTVYWYQQGPGQDPQFLISFYEKMQSDKGSIPDRFSAQQFSDYHSELNMSSLELGDSALYFCASSIGQGSPLFGNTIYFGEGSWLTVV.